This T cell receptor beta chain was captured by sequencing in a study of lymphopenia after photon versus proton radiotherapy. This clone appeared once. Antigen: not known. Whole-study findings and limits: Larger post-nadir TCR diversity loss correlated inversely with survival in deceased patients. Photon-treated patients lost naive T cells and TCR diversity; proton-treated stayed stable.

The CDR3 totals 15 residues. Per the germline V gene, CDR1 is SGHNT and CDR2 is YENEEA. The germline V and J ends were trimmed by 3 bases and 0 bases, with 12 bases remaining between them. Assay used: immunoSEQ multiplex PCR; TCRdb lists only in-frame clones, some missing. The data hold some 42,000 clones, with under 85% observed a single time. The sequence was collected from a woman in her 70s with pancreatic cancer. The sequencing here drew on peripheral blood, taken from a patient treated with proton-based radiotherapy. The chain joins TRBV11-3 to TRBJ2-7; D is perhaps TRBD1 or TRBD2 (5 bases each). The CDR3 nucleotides read TGTGCCAGCAGCTTCCGCGATGGGGGCTCCTACGAGCAGTACTTC. The encoded protein is CASSFRDGGSYEQYF. Using reference TRBV11-3 and TRBJ2-7 for the parts outside the CDR3, the full variable domain is EAGVVQSPRYKIIEKKQPVAFWCNPISGHNTLYWYLQNLGQGPELLIRYENEEAVDDSQLPKDRFSAERLKGVDSTLKIQPAELGDSAVYLCASSFRDGGSYEQYFGPGTRLTVT.